This TCR beta chain was obtained from a study of blood T cell repertoires in COVID-19. In the study overall: PBMCs, B-cell-depleted T cells, or T cells were the source of the cDNA or gDNA that made up the material.

From germline, CDR1 is KGHSH and CDR2 LQKENI. V lost 1 base and J lost 5, with 15 bases in between. The CDR3 spans 15 residues. Authors' methods: Reference gene primer amplification yielded estimated nucleated cell counts. The table came from immunoSEQ multiplex PCR; TCRdb's copy has only in-frame clones and leaves some out. The DNA gave D and trimming, while V, J and clone size come from that table. The data show 80,000 to 95,000 clones, over 75% seen once. The J gene is TRBJ2-7, the V gene TRBV18; D perhaps matches TRBD2 (6 bases). The source material was peripheral blood. This receptor was obtained from a human donor in a cohort sampled during active COVID-19. For the CDR3, the DNA is TGTGCCAGCTCACCACTCTCGGCCGGGGGAAACGAGCAGTACTTC. Translating gives CASSPLSAGGNEQYF.